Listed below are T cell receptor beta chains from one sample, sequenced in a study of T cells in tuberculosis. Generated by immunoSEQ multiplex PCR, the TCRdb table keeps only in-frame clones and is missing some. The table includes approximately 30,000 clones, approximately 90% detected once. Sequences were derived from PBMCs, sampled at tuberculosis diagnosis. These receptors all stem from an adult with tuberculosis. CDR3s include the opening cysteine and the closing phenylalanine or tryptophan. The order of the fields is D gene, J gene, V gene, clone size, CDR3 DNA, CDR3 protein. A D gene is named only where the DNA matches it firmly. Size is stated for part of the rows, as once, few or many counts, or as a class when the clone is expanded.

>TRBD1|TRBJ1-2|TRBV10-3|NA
TGTGCCATCACAAGGGGGCAGGACTATGGCTACACCTTC
CAITRGQDYGYTF
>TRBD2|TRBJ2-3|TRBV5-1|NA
TGCGCCAGCAGCTTGGAGCTAGCGGGGGACACAGATACGCAGTATTTT
CASSLELAGDTDTQYF
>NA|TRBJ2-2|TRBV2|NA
TGTGCCAGCAGTCGGGGAACGAACACCGGGGAGCTGTTTTTT
CASSRGTNTGELFF
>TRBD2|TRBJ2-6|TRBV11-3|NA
TGTGCCAGCAGTTTGATAGCGGGTCTCTCTGGGGCCAACGTCCTGACTTTC
CASSLIAGLSGANVLTF
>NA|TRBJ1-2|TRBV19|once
TGTGCCAGTAAAGGGGATCTAGGAAATGGCTACACCTTC
CASKGDLGNGYTF
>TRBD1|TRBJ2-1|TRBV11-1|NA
TGTGCCAGCAGCGACCGGGACAGGGGATGGCAATACAATGAGCAGTTCTTC
CASSDRDRGWQYNEQFF
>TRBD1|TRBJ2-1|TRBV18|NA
TGTGCCAGCTCACCTGACCGGGACAGGGTTTTGGGGAGTTATGAGCAGTTCTTC
CASSPDRDRVLGSYEQFF
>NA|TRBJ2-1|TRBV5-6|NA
TGTGCCAGCAGCCCCCTGGTGCAGGCCATTACGAGCTCCTACAATGAGCAGTTCTTC
CASSPLVQAITSSYNEQFF
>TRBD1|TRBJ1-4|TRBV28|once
TGTGCCAGCAGTTTTCATGGGACAGGAAATGAAAAACTGTTTTTT
CASSFHGTGNEKLFF
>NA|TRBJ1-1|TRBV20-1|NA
TGCAGTGCTAGTGAGGAAGAAGCTTTCTTT
CSASEEEAFF